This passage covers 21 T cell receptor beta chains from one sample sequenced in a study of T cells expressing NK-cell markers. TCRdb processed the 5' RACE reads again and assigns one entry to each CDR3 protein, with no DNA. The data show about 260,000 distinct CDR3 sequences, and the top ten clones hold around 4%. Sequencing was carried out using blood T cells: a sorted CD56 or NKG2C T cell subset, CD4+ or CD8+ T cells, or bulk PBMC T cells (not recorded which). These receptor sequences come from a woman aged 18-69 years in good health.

The CDR3 reads CASSRRDEQYF. V is TRBV11-1 and J is TRBJ2-7; TCRdb gives TRBD1 as the D gene, but with no DNA this cannot be confirmed. This CDR3 region has 11 residues. CDR1 is SGHAT, CDR2 FQDESV, per germline (reference sequence).

The CDR3 reads CASSLVGAPGYGYTF. The chain joins TRBV11-2 to TRBJ1-2; with no DNA, the TCRdb D assignment of TRBD1 cannot be verified. Germline V gene lookup returns CDR1 SGHAT and CDR2 FQNNGV. This CDR3 comprises 15 residues.

The chain's CDR3 is CASSYAPGTEAFF. The chain carries TRBV6-5 and TRBJ1-1; TCRdb gives TRBD1 as the D gene, but with no DNA this cannot be confirmed. CDR1 and CDR2 from the germline V gene are MNHEY and SVGAGI. The length of the CDR3 is 13 residues.

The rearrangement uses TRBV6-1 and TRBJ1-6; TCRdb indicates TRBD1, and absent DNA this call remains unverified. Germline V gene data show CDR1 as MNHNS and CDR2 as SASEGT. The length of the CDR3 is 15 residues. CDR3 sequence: CASSSEGTGKAPLHF.

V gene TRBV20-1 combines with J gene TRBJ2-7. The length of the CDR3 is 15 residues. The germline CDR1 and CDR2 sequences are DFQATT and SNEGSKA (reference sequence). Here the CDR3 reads CSARHAARKSYEQYF.

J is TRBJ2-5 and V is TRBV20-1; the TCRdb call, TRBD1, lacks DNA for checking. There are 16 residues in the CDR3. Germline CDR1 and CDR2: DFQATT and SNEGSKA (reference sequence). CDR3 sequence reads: CSAKDPTGGRRETQYF.

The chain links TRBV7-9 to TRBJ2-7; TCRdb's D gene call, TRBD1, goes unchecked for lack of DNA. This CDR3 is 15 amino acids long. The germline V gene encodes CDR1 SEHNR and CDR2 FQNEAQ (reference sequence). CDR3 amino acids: CASSLRDRAFHEQYF.

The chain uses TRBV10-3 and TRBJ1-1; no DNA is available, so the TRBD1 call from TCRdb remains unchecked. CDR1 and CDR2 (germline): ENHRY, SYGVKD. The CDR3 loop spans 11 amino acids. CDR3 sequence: CATRVNTEAFF.

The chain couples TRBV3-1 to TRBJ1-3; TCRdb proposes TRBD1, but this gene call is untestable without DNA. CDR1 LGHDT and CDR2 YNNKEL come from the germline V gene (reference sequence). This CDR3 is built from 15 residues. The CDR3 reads CASSQEGASGNTIYF. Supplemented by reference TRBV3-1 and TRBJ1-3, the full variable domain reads DTAVSQTPKYLVTQMGNDKSIKCEQNLGHDTMYWYKQDSKKFLKIMFSYNNKELIINETVPNRFSPKSPDKAHLNLHINSLELGDSAVYFCASSQEGASGNTIYFGEGSWLTVV.

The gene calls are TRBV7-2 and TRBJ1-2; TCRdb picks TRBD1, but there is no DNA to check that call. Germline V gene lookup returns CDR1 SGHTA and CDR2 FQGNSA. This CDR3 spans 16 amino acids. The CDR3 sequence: CASSASTGTGGLGYTF.

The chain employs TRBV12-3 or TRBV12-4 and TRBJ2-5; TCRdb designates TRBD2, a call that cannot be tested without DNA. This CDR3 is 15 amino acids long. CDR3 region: CASRRWEGGRETQYF.

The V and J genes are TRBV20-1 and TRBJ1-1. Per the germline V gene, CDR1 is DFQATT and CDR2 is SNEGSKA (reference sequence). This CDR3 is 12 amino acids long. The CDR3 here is CSAIVGNTEAFF.

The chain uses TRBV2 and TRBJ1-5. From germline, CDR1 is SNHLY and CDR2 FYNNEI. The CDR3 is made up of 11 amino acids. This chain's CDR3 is CASSASGPQHF.

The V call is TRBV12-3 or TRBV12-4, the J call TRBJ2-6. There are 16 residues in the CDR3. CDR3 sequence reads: CASSLVWPSGANVLTF.

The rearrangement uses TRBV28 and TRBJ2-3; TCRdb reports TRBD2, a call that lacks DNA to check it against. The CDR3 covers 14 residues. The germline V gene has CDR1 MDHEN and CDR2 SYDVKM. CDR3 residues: CASTATPGGRKQYF.

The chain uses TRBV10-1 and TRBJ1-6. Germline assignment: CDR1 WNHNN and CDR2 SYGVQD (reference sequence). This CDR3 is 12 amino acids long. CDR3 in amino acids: CASSEMNSPLHF.

CDR3 region: CASSLRWDTEAFF. This chain connects TRBV11-2 to TRBJ1-1. Germline V CDR1 and CDR2: SGHAT, FQNNGV. The CDR3 spans 13 residues.

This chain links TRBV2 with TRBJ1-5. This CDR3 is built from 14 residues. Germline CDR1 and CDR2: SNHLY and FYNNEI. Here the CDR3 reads CASKGRTSDQPQHF.

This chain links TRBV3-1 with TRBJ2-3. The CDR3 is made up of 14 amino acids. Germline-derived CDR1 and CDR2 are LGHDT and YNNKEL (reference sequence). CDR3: CASSRGLAKDTQYF.

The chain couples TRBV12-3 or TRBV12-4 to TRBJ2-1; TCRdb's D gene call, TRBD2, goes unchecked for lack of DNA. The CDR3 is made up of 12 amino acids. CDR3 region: CASRGLANEQFF.

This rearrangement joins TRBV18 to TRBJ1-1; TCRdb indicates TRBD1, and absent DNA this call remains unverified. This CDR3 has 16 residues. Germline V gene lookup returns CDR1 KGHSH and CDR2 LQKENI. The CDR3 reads CASSPRGQGVNTEAFF.